This T cell receptor (beta chain) was retrieved from a study of OX40 agonist ivuxolimab in advanced cancers. The overall study: All patients had ivuxolimab intravenously every 2 weeks at 0.01 to 10 mg/kg. Enrollees could have had prior anti-PD-1, anti-PD-L1 or anti-CTLA-4 therapy, which 40% had received. Partial responses occurred in three patients (one hepatocellular carcinoma, two cutaneous melanoma).

This CDR3 comprises 17 residues. CDR1 MGHRA and CDR2 YSYEKL come from the germline V gene. V lost 0 bases to trimming and J lost 5 bases, with 20 bases between them. Notes on the study in general: CD8+ T cells averaged more expanded clones than CD4+.

Concerning this clone: The antigen remains undetermined.

Assay used: immunoSEQ multiplex PCR; TCRdb lists only in-frame clones, some missing. The sample yields some 77,000 clones, 80% to 95% seen once. Sequenced here: CD4+ or CD8+ T cells sorted from blood, sampled in a trial of the OX40 agonist ivuxolimab. The chain couples TRBV4-1 to TRBJ2-7; TRBD1 might be the D (5 bases). The sequence was obtained from an adult with an advanced solid tumor such as melanoma, head and neck, liver or kidney cancer. The CDR3 protein is CASSQDVADKEFDEQYF. DNA for the CDR3: TGCGCCAGCAGCCAAGACGTGGCGGACAAGGAATTCGACGAGCAGTACTTC.